The 3 T cell receptor beta chains given below trace back to one sample, sequenced in a study of cytomegalovirus exposure and HLA in healthy donors. Assay used: immunoSEQ multiplex PCR; TCRdb lists only in-frame clones, some missing. The sample consists of 110,000 to 150,000 clones, 89% of them appearing once. The material sequenced was PBMCs. The receptors here all came from a woman between 18 and 30 years old in good health and CMV-seropositive.

This chain uses TRBV27 with TRBJ2-5; tentative D call: TRBD1 (5 bases). V was cut by 6 bases and J by 2 bases, with 16 bases left in between. The germline V gene encodes CDR1 MNHEY and CDR2 SMNVEV (reference sequence). The CDR3 contains 15 residues. The CDR3 sequence: CASSTLKQVQETQYF. CDR3 nucleotides: TGTGCCAGCAGCACCCTGAAACAGGTTCAAGAGACCCAGTACTTC.

This clone appeared a single time. The gene calls are TRBV18 and TRBJ2-7, with 11 bases fitting TRBD1. Germline CDR1 KGHSH, CDR2 LQKENI. CDR3 length: 15 residues. V lost 3 bases, J lost 4 bases, and 5 bases stayed unmatched. CDR3: CASSPGTGGVYEQYF. DNA of the CDR3: TGTGCCAGCTCACCCGGGACAGGGGGGGTTTACGAGCAGTACTTC.

The chain recombines TRBV30 with TRBJ2-3, with D unclear. Germline-derived CDR1 and CDR2 are GTSNPN and SVGIG (reference sequence). Trimming stripped 2 bases from V and 6 bases from J, with 6 bases between. The CDR3 runs to 11 residues. CDR3: CAWSYEDTQYF. The CDR3 DNA sequence: TGTGCCTGGAGTTACGAGGATACGCAGTATTTT.